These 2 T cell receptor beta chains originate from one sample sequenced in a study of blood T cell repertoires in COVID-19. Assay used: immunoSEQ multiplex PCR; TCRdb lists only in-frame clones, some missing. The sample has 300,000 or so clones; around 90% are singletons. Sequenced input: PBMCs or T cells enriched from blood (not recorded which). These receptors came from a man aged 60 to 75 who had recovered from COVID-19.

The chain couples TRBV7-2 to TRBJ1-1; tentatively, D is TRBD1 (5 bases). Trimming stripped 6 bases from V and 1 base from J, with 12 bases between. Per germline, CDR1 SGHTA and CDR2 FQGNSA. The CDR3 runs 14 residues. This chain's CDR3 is CASRGIRANTEAFF. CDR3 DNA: TGTGCCAGCAGGGGAATCAGGGCGAACACTGAAGCTTTCTTT.

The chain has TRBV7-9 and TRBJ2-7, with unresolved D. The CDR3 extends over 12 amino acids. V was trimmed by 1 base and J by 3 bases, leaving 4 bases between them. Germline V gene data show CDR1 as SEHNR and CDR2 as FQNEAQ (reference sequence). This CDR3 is CASSLGDYEQYF. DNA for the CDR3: TGTGCCAGCAGCTTAGGCGACTACGAGCAGTACTTC.